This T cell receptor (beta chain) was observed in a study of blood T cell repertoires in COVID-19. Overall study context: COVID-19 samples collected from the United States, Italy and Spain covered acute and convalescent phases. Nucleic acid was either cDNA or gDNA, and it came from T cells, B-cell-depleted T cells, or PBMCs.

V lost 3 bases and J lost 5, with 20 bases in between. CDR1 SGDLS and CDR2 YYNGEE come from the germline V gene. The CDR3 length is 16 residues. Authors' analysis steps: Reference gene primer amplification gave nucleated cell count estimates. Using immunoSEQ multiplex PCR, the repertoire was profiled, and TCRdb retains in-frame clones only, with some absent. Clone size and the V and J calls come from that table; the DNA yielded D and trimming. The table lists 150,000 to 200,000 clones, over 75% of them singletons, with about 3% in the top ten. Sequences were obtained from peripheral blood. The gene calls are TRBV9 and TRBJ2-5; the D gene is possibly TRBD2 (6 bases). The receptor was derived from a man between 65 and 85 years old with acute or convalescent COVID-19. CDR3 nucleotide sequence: TGTGCCAGCAGCGCCACCCCGGGACTCGGGCTGGAGACCCAGTACTTC. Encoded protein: CASSATPGLGLETQYF.